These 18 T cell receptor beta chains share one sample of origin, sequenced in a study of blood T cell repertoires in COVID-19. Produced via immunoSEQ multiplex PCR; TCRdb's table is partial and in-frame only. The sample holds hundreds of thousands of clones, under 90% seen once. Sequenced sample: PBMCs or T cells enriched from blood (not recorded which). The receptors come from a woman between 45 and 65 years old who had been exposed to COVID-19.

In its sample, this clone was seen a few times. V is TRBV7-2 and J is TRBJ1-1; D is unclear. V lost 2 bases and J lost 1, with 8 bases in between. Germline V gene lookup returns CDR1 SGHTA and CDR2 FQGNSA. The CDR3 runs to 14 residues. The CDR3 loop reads CASSLREGNTEAFF. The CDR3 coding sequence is TGTGCCAGCAGCTTACGGGAGGGGAACACTGAAGCTTTCTTT.

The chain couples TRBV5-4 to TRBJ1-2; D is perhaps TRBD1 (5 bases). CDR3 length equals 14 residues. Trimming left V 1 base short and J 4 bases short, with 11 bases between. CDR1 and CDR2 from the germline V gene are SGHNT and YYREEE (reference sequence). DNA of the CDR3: TGTGCCAGCAGCTTGACCAGGGCCTCCTATGGCTACACCTTC. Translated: CASSLTRASYGYTF.

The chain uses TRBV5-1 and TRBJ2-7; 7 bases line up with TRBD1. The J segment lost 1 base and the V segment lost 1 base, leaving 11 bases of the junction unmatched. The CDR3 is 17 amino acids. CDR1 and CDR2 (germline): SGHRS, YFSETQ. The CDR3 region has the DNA TGCGCCAGCAGCTTGCTGGGGATGGCAGGGGGTTCCTACGAGCAGTACTTC. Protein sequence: CASSLLGMAGGSYEQYF.

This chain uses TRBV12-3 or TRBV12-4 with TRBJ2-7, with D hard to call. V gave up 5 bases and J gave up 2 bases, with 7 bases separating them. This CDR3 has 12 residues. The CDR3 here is CASSPHPYEQYF. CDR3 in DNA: TGTGCCAGCAGTCCACACCCCTACGAGCAGTACTTC.

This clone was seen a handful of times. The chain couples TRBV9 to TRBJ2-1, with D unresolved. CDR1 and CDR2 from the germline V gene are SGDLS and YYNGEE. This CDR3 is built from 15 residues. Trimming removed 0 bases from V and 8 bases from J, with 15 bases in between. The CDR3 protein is CASSVGGNKFDEQFF. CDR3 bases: TGTGCCAGCAGCGTAGGAGGCAATAAGTTCGATGAGCAGTTCTTC. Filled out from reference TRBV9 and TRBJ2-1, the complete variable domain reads DSGVTQTPKHLITATGQRVTLRCSPRSGDLSVYWYQQSLDQGLQFLIQYYNGEERAKGNILERFSAQQFPDLHSELNLSSLELGDSALYFCASSVGGNKFDEQFFGPGTRLTVL.

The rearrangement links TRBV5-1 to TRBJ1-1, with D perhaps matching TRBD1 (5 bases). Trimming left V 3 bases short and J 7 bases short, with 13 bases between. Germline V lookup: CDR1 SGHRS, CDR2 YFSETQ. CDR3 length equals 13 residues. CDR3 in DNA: TGCGCCAGCAGCTCCTCGACAGACAATGAAGCTTTCTTT. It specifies CASSSSTDNEAFF.

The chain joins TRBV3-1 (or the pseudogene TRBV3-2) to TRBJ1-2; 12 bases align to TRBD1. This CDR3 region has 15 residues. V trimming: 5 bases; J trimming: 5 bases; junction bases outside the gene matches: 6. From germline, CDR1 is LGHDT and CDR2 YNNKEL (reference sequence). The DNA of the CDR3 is TGTGCCAGCAGCGTCGGGACAGGGGGCGGATATGGCTACACCTTC. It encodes CASSVGTGGGYGYTF.

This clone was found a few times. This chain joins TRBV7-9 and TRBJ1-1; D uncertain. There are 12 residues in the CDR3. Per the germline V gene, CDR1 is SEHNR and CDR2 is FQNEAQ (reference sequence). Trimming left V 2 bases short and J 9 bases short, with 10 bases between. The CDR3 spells CASSLPSRKAFF. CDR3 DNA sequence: TGTGCCAGCAGCTTACCTTCGCGTAAAGCTTTCTTT.

CDR3 amino acids: CASSQDDRTYEQYF. Here the CDR3 DNA reads TGCGCCAGCAGCCAAGACGACAGAACCTACGAGCAGTACTTC. V usage is TRBV4-1 and J usage is TRBJ2-7; possibly TRBD1 for D (5 bases). Germline V gives CDR1 MGHRA, CDR2 YSYEKL. The V and J ends lost 0 bases and 2 bases respectively, with 8 bases between them. The length of the CDR3 is 14 residues.

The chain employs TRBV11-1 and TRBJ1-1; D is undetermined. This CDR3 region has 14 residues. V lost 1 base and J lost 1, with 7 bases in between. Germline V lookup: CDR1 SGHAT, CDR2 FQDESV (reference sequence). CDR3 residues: CASSLEEGNTEAFF. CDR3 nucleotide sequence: TGTGCCAGCAGCTTAGAGGAGGGGAACACTGAAGCTTTCTTT.

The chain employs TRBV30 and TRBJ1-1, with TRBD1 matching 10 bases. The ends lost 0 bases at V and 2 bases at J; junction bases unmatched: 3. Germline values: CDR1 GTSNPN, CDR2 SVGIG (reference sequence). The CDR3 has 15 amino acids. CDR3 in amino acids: CAWSVQTGGNTEAFF. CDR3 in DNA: TGTGCCTGGAGTGTACAGACAGGGGGCAACACTGAAGCTTTCTTT.

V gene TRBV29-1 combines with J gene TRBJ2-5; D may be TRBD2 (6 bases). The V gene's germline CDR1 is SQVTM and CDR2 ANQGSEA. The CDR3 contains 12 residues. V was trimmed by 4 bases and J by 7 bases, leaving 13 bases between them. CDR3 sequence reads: CSVGDGGGTQYF. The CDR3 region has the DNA TGCAGCGTTGGCGACGGGGGAGGGACCCAGTACTTC.

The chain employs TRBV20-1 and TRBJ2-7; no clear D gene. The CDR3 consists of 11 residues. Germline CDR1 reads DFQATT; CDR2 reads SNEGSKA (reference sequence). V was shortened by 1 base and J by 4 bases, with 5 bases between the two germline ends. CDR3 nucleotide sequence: TGCAGTGCTAGAGGCCAGTACGAGCAGTACTTC. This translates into CSARGQYEQYF.

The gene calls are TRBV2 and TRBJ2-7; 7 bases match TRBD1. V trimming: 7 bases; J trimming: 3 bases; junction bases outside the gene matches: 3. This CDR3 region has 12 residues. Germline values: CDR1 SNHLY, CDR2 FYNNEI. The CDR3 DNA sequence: TGTGCCAGCACAGGGGACAGCTACGAGCAGTACTTC. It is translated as CASTGDSYEQYF. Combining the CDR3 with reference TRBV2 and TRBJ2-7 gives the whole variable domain EPEVTQTPSHQVTQMGQEVILRCVPISNHLYFYWYRQILGQKVEFLVSFYNNEISEKSEIFDDQFSVERPDGSNFTLKIRSTKLEDSAMYFCASTGDSYEQYFGPGTRLTVT.

CDR3 DNA sequence: TGTGCCAGCAGCTCCCACAGGGTGGGGGAAAAACTGTTTTTT. Protein: CASSSHRVGEKLFF. The gene calls are TRBV11-2 and TRBJ1-4; D is perhaps TRBD1 (6 bases). The CDR3 is 14 amino acids. The germline V and J ends were trimmed by 4 bases and 8 bases, with 14 bases remaining between them. CDR1 SGHAT and CDR2 FQNNGV come from the germline V gene.

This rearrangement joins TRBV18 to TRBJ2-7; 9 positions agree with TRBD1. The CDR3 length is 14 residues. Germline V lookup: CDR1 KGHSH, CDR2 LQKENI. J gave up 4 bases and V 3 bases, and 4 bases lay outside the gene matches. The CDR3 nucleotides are TGTGCCAGCTCACCTGCCGGGACAGGGTACGAGCAGTACTTC. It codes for CASSPAGTGYEQYF.

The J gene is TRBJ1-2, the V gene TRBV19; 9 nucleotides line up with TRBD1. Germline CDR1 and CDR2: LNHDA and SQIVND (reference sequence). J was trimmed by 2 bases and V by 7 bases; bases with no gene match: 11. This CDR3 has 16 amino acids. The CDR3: CASIDRGGPLNYGYTF. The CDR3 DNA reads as TGTGCCAGTATTGACAGGGGGGGGCCCCTCAACTATGGCTACACCTTC.

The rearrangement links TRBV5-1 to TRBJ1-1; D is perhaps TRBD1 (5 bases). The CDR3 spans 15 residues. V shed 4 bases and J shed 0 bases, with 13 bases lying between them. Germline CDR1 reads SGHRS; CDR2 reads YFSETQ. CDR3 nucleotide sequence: TGCGCCAGCAGCGTACGGGGGGAGGTGAACACTGAAGCTTTCTTT. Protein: CASSVRGEVNTEAFF.